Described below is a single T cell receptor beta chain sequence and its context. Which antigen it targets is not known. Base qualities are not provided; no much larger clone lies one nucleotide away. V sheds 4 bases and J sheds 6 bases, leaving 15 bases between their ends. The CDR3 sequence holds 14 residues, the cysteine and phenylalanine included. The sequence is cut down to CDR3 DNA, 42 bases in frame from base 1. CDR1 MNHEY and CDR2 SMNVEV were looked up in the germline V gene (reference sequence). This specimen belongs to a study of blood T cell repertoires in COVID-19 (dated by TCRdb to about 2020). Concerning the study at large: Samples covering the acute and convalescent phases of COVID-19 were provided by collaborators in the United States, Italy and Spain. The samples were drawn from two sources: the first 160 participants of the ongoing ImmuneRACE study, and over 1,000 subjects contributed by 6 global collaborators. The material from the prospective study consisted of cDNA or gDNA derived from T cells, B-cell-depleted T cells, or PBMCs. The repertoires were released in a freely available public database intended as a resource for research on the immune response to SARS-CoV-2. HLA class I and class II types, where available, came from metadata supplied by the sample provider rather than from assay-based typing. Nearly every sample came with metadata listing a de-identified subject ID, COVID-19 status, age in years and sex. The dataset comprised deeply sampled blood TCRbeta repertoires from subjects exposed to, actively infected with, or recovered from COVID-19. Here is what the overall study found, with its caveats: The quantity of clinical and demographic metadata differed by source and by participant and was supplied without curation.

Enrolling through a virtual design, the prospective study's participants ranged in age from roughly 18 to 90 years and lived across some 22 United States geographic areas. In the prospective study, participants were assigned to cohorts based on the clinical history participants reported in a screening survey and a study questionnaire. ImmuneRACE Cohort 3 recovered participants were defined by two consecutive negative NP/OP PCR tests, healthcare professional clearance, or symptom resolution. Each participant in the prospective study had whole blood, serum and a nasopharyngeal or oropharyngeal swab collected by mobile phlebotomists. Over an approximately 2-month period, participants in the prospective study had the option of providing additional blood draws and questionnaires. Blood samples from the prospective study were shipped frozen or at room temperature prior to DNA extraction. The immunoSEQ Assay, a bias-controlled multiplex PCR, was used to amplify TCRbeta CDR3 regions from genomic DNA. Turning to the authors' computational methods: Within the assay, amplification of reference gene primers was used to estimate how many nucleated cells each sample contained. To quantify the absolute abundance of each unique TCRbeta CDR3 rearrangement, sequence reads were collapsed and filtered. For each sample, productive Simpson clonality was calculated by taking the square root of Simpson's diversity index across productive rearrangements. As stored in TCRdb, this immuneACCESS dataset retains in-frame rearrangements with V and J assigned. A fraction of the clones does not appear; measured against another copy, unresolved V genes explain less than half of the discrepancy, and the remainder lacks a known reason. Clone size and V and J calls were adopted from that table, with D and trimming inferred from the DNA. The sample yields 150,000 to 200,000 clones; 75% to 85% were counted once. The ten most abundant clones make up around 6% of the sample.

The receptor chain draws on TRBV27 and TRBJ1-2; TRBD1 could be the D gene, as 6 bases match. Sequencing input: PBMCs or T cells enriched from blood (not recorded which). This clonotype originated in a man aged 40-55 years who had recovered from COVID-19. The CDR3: CASSSFPGADGYTF. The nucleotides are TGTGCCAGCAGTTCCTTCCCAGGGGCTGATGGCTACACCTTC.